This TCR beta chain came from a study of T cell repertoires and HLA-DP antigens. The CDR3 extends over 13 amino acids. The V and J ends lost 2 bases and 7 bases respectively, with 12 bases between them. CDR1 SGHKS and CDR2 YYEKEE come from the germline V gene (reference sequence). Regarding the study as a whole: Average cumulative frequency of previously undetected clones was about 40% against one allele and less than 55% against the other.

By its share, this clone is medium-sized. What it binds is unknown. The PCR primers covered 54 TRBV and 13 TRBJ segments. Sequenced by immunoSEQ multiplex PCR; TCRdb stores in-frame clones only, minus some. The sample gives about 89,000 clones, approximately 86% of which show up once; about 1.7% is in the top ten. This TCR came from a man aged 50 to 59 in good health and CMV-seronegative. The chain carries TRBV5-5 and TRBJ1-2; D might be TRBD1 (5 bases). Sequenced material: CD4+ T cells from PBMCs. Written as DNA, the CDR3 is TGTGCCAGCAGCTTTACAGGATCGGGTGGCTACACCTTC. Translation gives CASSFTGSGGYTF.